The 14 T cell receptor beta chains below come from one sample, sequenced in a study of CD8+CD57+ T cells in acquired aplastic anemia. CD8+CD57+ cell expansion had been shown by flow cytometry in patients chosen for sequencing. Genomic DNA constituted the template upon which TCR beta VDJ and CDR3 profiling was performed. A single record per CDR3 protein comes from TCRdb applying MiXCR to the reads. The table lists fewer than 200,000 distinct CDR3 sequences, 48% of them singletons. The source material was sorted CD4+, CD8+, or CD8+CD57+ T cells (not recorded which) from PBMCs. The receptor source for this set is a human donor with aplastic anemia.

This clonotype was counted only a few times. One junction end disagrees with the germline gene, perhaps due to a read error. V usage is TRBV2 and J usage is TRBJ2-7; 11 bases fit TRBD1. This CDR3 spans 12 amino acids. Germline loops: CDR1 SNHLY, CDR2 FYNNEI. CDR3 in amino acids: CASTSEGTGGTF. The CDR3 DNA follows: TGTGCCAGCACCTCGGAGGGGACAGGGGGGACCTTC. The full variable domain, with the rest looked up from reference TRBV2 and TRBJ2-7, is EPEVTQTPSHQVTQMGQEVILRCVPISNHLYFYWYRQILGQKVEFLVSFYNNEISEKSEIFDDQFSVERPDGSNFTLKIRSTKLEDSAMYFCASTSEGTGGTFGPGTRLTVT.

The rearrangement links TRBV25-1 to TRBJ2-7, with D possibly called TRBD1 or TRBD2 (5 bases each). Trimming left V 1 base short and J 0 bases short, with 7 bases between. The germline V gene encodes CDR1 MGHDK and CDR2 SYGVNS. The CDR3 has 14 amino acids. The CDR3 loop is CASSEWGSSYEQYF. In nucleotides, the CDR3 is TGTGCCAGCAGTGAATGGGGGAGCTCCTACGAGCAGTACTTC.

This CDR3 is CASSQFTSDENYGYTF. The CDR3 region has the DNA TGTGCCAGCAGCCAATTTACTTCGGACGAAAACTATGGCTACACCTTC. The V gene is TRBV14, the J gene TRBJ1-2, with D hard to call. The germline V gene encodes CDR1 SGHDN and CDR2 FVKESK. The CDR3 loop spans 16 amino acids. V lost 2 bases, J lost 2 bases, and 15 bases lay in between.

The genes are TRBV24-1 and TRBJ1-5; a possible D gene is TRBD1 (5 bases). V lost 8 bases, J lost 7 bases, and 14 bases lay in between. CDR3 length: 13 amino acids. CDR1 and CDR2 from the germline V gene are KGHDR and SFDVKD. This chain's CDR3 is CATNHRRGQPQHF. The DNA of the CDR3 is TGTGCCACCAACCACAGGAGGGGCCAGCCCCAGCATTTT.

This clonotype turned up a few times. J is TRBJ2-7 and V is TRBV4-2; D perhaps matches TRBD1 (5 bases). From germline, CDR1 is LGHNA and CDR2 YNFKEQ. This CDR3 is 17 amino acids long. V lost 3 bases to trimming and J lost 3 bases, with 21 bases between them. The DNA of the CDR3 is TGTGCCAGCAGCCAGGACGTGAACAGGAGAAATCACTACGAGCAGTACTTC. Protein product: CASSQDVNRRNHYEQYF.

This chain connects TRBV6-1 to TRBJ2-1; the D gene is possibly TRBD2 (6 bases). Germline V CDR1 and CDR2: MNHNS, SASEGT. The CDR3 has 15 residues. V shed 1 base and J shed 6 bases, with 13 bases lying between them. This CDR3 reads CASSEVFRGGNEQFF. The CDR3 coding sequence is TGTGCCAGCAGTGAAGTCTTCCGGGGAGGCAATGAGCAGTTCTTC.

This clonotype came up many times. The V gene is TRBV9, the J gene TRBJ2-3; D is undetermined. Germline V gene lookup returns CDR1 SGDLS and CDR2 YYNGEE. CDR3 length: 15 residues. V lost 3 bases, J lost 3 bases, and 14 bases lay in between. CDR3 coding DNA: TGTGCCAGCAGCGCCGACGTCGGTCTTACAGATACGCAGTATTTT. It specifies CASSADVGLTDTQYF. Full variable domain (rest looked up from reference TRBV9 and TRBJ2-3): DSGVTQTPKHLITATGQRVTLRCSPRSGDLSVYWYQQSLDQGLQFLIQYYNGEERAKGNILERFSAQQFPDLHSELNLSSLELGDSALYFCASSADVGLTDTQYFGPGTRLTVL.

J is TRBJ1-2 and V is TRBV10-3; D perhaps matches TRBD1 (5 bases). CDR1 and CDR2 (germline): ENHRY, SYGVKD. This CDR3 is 15 amino acids long. The V and J ends lost 1 base and 5 bases respectively, with 14 bases between them. CDR3 sequence (DNA): TGTGCCATCAGTGAGTTGGCAGGGAACGGTTATGGCTACACCTTC. Translation gives CAISELAGNGYGYTF.

This clonotype was seen repeatedly, ten times or more. This chain links TRBV20-1 with TRBJ2-3; D is possibly TRBD1 or TRBD2 (5 bases each). Trimming removed 5 bases from V and 7 bases from J, with 19 bases in between. The CDR3 is made up of 14 amino acids. Germline V lookup: CDR1 DFQATT, CDR2 SNEGSKA (reference sequence). The chain's CDR3 is CSAYPRDRSNTQYF. The CDR3 nucleotides are TGCAGTGCTTATCCCCGGGACCGCTCTAATACGCAGTATTTT.

The chain uses TRBV10-3 and TRBJ2-7; 8 bases align to TRBD1. The trim removed 8 bases at V and 2 bases at J, leaving 8 bases unmatched. The CDR3 runs 14 residues. CDR1 is ENHRY and CDR2 is SYGVKD in the germline V gene. CDR3 loop: CAILEDRAPYEQYF. Here the CDR3 DNA reads TGTGCCATCCTCGAGGACAGGGCCCCCTACGAGCAGTACTTC.

To note about this clonotype: The junction does not match germline at one end; this may be a read error. This chain links TRBV5-6 with TRBJ2-2, with D possibly being TRBD1 or TRBD2 (6 bases each). Germline V gene sequence: CDR1 SGHDT, CDR2 YYEEEE. The CDR3 is 16 amino acids. CDR3 nucleotides: TGTGCCAGCAGCTTATTGGGGGGCTCGAACACCGGGGAGCGGTTTTTT. Residues: CASSLLGGSNTGERFF. The complete variable domain, with remaining parts taken from reference TRBV5-6 and TRBJ2-2, reads DAGVTQSPTHLIKTRGQQVTLRCSPKSGHDTVSWYQQALGQGPQFIFQYYEEEERQRGNFPDRFSGHQFPNYSSELNVNALLLGDSALYLCASSLLGGSNTGERFFGEGSRLTVL.

The J gene is TRBJ2-3, the V gene TRBV6-1; D may match TRBD1 or TRBD2 (5 bases each). CDR3 length equals 14 residues. V lost 8 bases to trimming and J lost 1 base, with 13 bases between them. CDR1 and CDR2 (germline): MNHNS, SASEGT. The CDR3 is CASGGFGGTDTQYF. CDR3 DNA sequence: TGTGCCAGCGGGGGATTTGGGGGCACAGATACGCAGTATTTT.

The chain couples TRBV10-3 to TRBJ2-3; 9 bases line up with TRBD1. The V segment lost 4 bases and the J segment 4 bases; nucleotides outside the gene matches: 3. Germline V gene data show CDR1 as ENHRY and CDR2 as SYGVKD. The CDR3 length is 14 residues. CDR3 protein: CAISGGTGPDTQYF. The CDR3, as DNA: TGTGCCATCAGTGGGGGGACAGGGCCAGATACGCAGTATTTT.

The gene calls are TRBV7-9 and TRBJ1-2; no definite D call. Germline CDR1 reads SEHNR; CDR2 reads FQNEAQ (reference sequence). V lost 0 bases, J lost 4 bases, and 12 bases lay in between. This CDR3 is built from 15 residues. CDR3 in amino acids: CASSLARAETYGYTF. For the CDR3, the DNA is TGTGCCAGCAGCTTAGCGCGGGCAGAAACCTATGGCTACACCTTC.